These T cell receptor beta chains were read from a single sample in a study of post-analysis software for immune sequencing data. Via MiXCR, TCRdb re-called the PCR reads, giving one row per CDR3 protein. The sample holds about 380,000 distinct CDR3 sequences; roughly 30% are singletons and the top ten take roughly 13%. Sequenced material: blood. These receptor sequences come from a girl aged 10-17 years with multiple sclerosis. The CDR3 runs from the conserved cysteine through the conserved F or W. The D gene is left open where the match is weak. Some rows have no size entry. The others give once, few or many, or a class for an expanded clone.

clone_size	d_call	j_call	v_call	cdr3_nt	cdr3_aa
few	TRBD1	TRBJ2-7	TRBV12-3/TRBV12-4	TGTGCCAGCAGTGCCCTGACAGGGTTCTCCTACGAGCAGTACTTC	CASSALTGFSYEQYF
few	TRBD1	TRBJ2-5	TRBV5-1	TGCGCCAGCAGCCCGGGACAGGGAGTAGGGGAGCAGTACTTC	CASSPGQGVGEQYF
NA	NA	TRBJ2-7	TRBV30	TGTGCCTGGAGCAGGGCGTCCTACGAGCAGTACTTC	CAWSRASYEQYF
NA	NA	TRBJ2-7	TRBV20-1	TGCAGTGCTCTTGGAGGGGCAGGTAGATACGAGCAGTACTTC	CSALGGAGRYEQYF
NA	NA	TRBJ2-3	TRBV12-3/TRBV12-4	TGTGCCAGCAGCCAGGGGAACACAGATACGCAGTATTTT	CASSQGNTDTQYF
NA	TRBD1	TRBJ1-4	TRBV7-8	TGTGCCAGCAGCGTGAACAGGGGCGTATCTAATGAAAAACTGTTTTTT	CASSVNRGVSNEKLFF
NA	NA	TRBJ2-5	TRBV6-1	TGTGCCAGCAGTGAAAGGGGGGGCGGACACACGGGGACCCAGTACTTC	CASSERGGGHTGTQYF
NA	NA	TRBJ2-1	TRBV12-3/TRBV12-4	TGTGCCAGCAGTTACGGGGGAGGCTGGGGGAATGAGCAGTTCTTC	CASSYGGGWGNEQFF
NA	NA	TRBJ2-6	TRBV28	TGTGCCAGCAGTCCCCCGAACTCTGGGGCCAACGTCCTGACTTTC	CASSPPNSGANVLTF
NA	NA	TRBJ2-5	TRBV20-1	TGCAGTGCTAGAGAGCGGGTACGAAAAGAGACCCAGTACTTC	CSARERVRKETQYF
NA	NA	TRBJ2-7	TRBV6-6	TGTGCCAGCAGTTACCTTCAACAGGGCCGGGACGAGCAGTACTTC	CASSYLQQGRDEQYF
NA	TRBD2	TRBJ2-3	TRBV11-2	TGTGCCAGCAGCCCCCCGGGACTAGAGATAGATACGCAGTATTTT	CASSPPGLEIDTQYF
NA	TRBD1	TRBJ2-7	TRBV6-5	TGTGCCAGCAGGTCCCCCGGGACAGGGGGCTACGAGCAGTACTTC	CASRSPGTGGYEQYF
NA	TRBD2	TRBJ2-3	TRBV20-1	TGCAGTGCCCTAACTAGCGGGGGGGCATCAGATACGCAGTATTTT	CSALTSGGASDTQYF